This T cell receptor (beta chain) was profiled in a study of T cell repertoires in cytomegalovirus infection. Turning to the study itself: Both a matching HLA type and CMV infection were indicated by public TCR beta signatures. Study-wide results and limits: Cumulative frequency (of public TCR beta family members) identified carriers of CMV plus the relevant HLA.

Germline values: CDR1 SEHNR, CDR2 FQNEAQ (reference sequence). With 5 bases removed from V and 5 bases from J, the gap between germline ends came to 15 bases. There are 14 residues in the CDR3. This clonotype showed up just a few times. No antigen is known for it. A single record per CDR3 protein comes from TCRdb applying MiXCR to the reads. The data hold 700,000 to 900,000 distinct CDR3 sequences, with 25% to 35% observed a single time. The sample consisted of cultured CD8+ T cells from PBMCs, taken from culture after CMV antigen stimulation. The chain recombines TRBV7-9 with TRBJ1-2; TRBD1 might be the D (6 bases). The sequence was collected from a human donor in good health (CMV status not recorded). Some clones in this sample may be carry-over from other donors' samples. The DNA for the CDR3 is TGTGCCAGCAGCCTCGATGGGGGCCAGTATGGCTACACCTTC. This sequence encodes CASSLDGGQYGYTF.